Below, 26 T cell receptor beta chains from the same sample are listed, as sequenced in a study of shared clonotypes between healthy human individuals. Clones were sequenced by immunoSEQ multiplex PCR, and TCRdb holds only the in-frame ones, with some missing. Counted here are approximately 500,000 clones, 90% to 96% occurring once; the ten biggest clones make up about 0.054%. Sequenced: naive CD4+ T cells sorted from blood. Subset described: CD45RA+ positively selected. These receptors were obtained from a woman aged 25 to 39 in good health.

The CDR3: CASSFQGRNQPQHF. The CDR3, as DNA: TGTGCCAGCAGTTTCCAAGGACGCAATCAGCCCCAGCATTTT. The V call is TRBV6-5, the J call TRBJ1-5; D not certain. Trimming shortened V by 4 bases and J by 2 bases, and 9 bases separated the two germline ends. Germline V gene lookup returns CDR1 MNHEY and CDR2 SVGAGI. The CDR3 sequence is 14 residues long.

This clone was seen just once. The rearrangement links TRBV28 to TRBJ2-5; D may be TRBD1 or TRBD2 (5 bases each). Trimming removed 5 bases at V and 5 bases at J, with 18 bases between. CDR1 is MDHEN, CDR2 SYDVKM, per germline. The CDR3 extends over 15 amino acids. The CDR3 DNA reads TGTGCCAGCAGTCGGGACGCGGTTACGCGGGAGACCCAGTACTTC. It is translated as CASSRDAVTRETQYF.

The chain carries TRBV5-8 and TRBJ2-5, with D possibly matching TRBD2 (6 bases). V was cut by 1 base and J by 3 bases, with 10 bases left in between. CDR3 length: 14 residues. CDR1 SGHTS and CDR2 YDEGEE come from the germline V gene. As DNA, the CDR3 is TGTGCCAGCAGCTTGTGGTCGGGGGAAGAGACCCAGTACTTC. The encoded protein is CASSLWSGEETQYF.

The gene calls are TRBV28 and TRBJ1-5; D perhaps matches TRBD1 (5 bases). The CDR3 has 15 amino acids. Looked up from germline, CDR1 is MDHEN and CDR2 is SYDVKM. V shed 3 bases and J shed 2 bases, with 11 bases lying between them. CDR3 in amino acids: CASSLGGDRNQPQHF. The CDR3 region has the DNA TGTGCCAGCAGTTTGGGGGGGGATCGCAATCAGCCCCAGCATTTT.

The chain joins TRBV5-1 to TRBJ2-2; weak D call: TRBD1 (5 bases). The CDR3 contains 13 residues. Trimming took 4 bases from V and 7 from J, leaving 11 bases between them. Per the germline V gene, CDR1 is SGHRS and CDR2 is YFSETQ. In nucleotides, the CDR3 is TGCGCCAGCAGCCAGGGTGAATACGGGGAGCTGTTTTTT. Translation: CASSQGEYGELFF.

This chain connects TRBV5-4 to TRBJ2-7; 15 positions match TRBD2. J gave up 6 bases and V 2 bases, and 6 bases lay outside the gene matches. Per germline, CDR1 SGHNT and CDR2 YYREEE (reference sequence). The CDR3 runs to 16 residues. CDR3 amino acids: CASSFGLAGGLGEQYF. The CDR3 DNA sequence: TGTGCCAGCAGCTTCGGACTAGCGGGAGGGCTCGGCGAGCAGTACTTC.

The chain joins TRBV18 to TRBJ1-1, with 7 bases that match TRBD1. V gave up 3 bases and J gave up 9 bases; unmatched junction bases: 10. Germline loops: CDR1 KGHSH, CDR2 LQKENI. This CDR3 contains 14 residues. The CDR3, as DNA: TGTGCCAGCTCACCTGCGTGGCAGGGGGAGAAAGCTTTCTTT. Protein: CASSPAWQGEKAFF.

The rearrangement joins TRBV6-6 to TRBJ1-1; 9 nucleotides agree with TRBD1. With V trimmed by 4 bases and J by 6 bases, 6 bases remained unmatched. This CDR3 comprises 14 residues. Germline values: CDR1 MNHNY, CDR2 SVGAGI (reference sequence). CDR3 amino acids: CASSSTGGWAEAFF. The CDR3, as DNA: TGTGCCAGCAGTTCTACAGGGGGCTGGGCTGAAGCTTTCTTT.

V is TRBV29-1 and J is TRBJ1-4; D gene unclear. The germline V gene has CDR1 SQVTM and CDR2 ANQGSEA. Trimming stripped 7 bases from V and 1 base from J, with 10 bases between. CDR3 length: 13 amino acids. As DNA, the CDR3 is TGCAGCGCTACGACGGTAACTAATGAAAAACTGTTTTTT. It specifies CSATTVTNEKLFF.

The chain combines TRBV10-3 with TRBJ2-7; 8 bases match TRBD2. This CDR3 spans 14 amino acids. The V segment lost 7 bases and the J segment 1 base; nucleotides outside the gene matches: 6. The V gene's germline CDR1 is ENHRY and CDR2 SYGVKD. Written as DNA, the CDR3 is TGTGCCATCAAAGAGCGGGAGACGTCCTACGAGCAGTACTTC. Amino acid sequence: CAIKERETSYEQYF.

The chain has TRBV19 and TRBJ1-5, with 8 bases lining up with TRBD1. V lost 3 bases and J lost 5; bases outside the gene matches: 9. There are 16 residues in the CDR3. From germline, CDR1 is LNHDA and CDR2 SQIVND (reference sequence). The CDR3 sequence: CASSIEVTGVDQPQHF. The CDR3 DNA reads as TGTGCCAGTAGTATCGAGGTGACAGGGGTTGATCAGCCCCAGCATTTT.

The CDR3 loop reads CSVPGGGTEPYEQYF. DNA for the CDR3: TGCAGCGTCCCAGGTGGGGGGACAGAGCCCTACGAGCAGTACTTC. V is TRBV29-1 and J is TRBJ2-7; tentatively, D is TRBD1 (7 bases). The germline V gene encodes CDR1 SQVTM and CDR2 ANQGSEA. V gave up 6 bases and J gave up 2 bases, with 20 bases separating them. The CDR3 consists of 15 residues.

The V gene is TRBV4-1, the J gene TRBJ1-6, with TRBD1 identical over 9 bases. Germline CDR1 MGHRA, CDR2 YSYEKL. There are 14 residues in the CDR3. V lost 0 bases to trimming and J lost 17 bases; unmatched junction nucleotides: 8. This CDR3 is CASSQEGWTGEFHF. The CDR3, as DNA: TGCGCCAGCAGCCAAGAAGGTTGGACAGGGGAATTCCACTTT.

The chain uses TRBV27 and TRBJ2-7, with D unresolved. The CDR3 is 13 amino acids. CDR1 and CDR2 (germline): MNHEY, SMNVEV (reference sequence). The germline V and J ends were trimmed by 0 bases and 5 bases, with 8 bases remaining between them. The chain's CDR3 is CASSLSYEHEQYF. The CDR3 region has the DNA TGTGCCAGCAGTTTATCGTATGAGCACGAGCAGTACTTC.

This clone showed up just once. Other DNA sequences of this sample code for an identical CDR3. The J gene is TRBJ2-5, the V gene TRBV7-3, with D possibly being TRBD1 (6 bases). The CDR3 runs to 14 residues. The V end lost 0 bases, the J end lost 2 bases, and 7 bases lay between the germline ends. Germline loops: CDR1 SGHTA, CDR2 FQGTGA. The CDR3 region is CASSLTGQQETQYF. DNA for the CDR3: TGTGCCAGCAGCTTAACAGGACAGCAAGAGACCCAGTACTTC.

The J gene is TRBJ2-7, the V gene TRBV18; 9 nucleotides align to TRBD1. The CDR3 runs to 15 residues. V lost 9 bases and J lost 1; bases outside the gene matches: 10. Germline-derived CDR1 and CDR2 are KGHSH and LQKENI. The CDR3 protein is CASRTGTGTSYEQYF. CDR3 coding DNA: TGTGCCAGTCGAACCGGGACAGGGACGTCCTACGAGCAGTACTTC.

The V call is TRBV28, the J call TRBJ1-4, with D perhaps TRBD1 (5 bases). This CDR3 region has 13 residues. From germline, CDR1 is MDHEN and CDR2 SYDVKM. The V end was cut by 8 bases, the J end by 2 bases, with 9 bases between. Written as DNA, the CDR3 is TGTGCCAGCGTCCGGGGGACTAATGAAAAACTGTTTTTT. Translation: CASVRGTNEKLFF. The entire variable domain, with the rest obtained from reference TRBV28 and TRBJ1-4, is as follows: DVKVTQSSRYLVKRTGEKVFLECVQDMDHENMFWYRQDPGLGLRLIYFSYDVKMKEKGDIPEGYSVSREKKERFSLILESASTNQTSMYLCASVRGTNEKLFFGSGTQLSVL.

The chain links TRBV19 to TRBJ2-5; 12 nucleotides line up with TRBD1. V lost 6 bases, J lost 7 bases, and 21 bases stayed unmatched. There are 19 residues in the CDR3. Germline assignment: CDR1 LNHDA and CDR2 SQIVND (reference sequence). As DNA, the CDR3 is TGTGCCAGTAGCCCCCTAAGAGGGACAGGGGGCCGGGAAGTCCGGACCCAGTACTTC. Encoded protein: CASSPLRGTGGREVRTQYF.

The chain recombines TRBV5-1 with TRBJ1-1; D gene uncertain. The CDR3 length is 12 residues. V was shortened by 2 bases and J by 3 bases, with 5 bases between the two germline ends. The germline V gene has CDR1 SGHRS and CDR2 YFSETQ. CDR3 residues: CASSFSDTEAFF. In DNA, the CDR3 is TGCGCCAGCAGCTTTTCGGACACTGAAGCTTTCTTT.

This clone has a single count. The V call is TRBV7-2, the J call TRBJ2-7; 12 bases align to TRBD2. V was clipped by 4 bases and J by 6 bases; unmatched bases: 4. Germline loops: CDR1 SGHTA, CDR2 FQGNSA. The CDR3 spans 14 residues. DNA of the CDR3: TGTGCCAGCAGCTGGACTAGCGGGGATTCCGAGCAGTACTTC. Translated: CASSWTSGDSEQYF.

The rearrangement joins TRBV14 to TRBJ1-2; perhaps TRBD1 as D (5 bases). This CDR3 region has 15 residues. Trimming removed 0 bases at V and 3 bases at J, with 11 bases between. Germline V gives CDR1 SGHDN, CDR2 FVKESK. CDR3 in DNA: TGTGCCAGCAGCCAAGACCCAGGGAGCGACTATGGCTACACCTTC. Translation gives CASSQDPGSDYGYTF.

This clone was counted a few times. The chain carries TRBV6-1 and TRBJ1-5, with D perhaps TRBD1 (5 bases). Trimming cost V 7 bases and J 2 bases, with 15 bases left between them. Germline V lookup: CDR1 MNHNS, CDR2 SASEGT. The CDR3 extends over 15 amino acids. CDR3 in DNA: TGTGCCAGCACCGAGGGCGGGGGAGGCAATCAGCCCCAGCATTTT. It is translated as CASTEGGGGNQPQHF.

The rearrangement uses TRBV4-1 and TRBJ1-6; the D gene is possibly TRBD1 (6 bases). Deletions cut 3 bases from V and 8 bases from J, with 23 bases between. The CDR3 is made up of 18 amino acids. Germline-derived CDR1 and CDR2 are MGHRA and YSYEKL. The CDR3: CASSQKVRTALPDSPLHF. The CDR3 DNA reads TGCGCCAGCAGCCAGAAGGTTAGGACAGCCCTCCCCGATTCACCCCTCCACTTT.

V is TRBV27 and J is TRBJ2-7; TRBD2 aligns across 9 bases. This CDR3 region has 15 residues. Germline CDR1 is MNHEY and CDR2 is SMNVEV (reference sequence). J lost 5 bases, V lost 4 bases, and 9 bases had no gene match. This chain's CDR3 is CASSSRGLAWHEQYF. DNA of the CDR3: TGTGCCAGCAGTTCCCGGGGACTAGCATGGCACGAGCAGTACTTC.

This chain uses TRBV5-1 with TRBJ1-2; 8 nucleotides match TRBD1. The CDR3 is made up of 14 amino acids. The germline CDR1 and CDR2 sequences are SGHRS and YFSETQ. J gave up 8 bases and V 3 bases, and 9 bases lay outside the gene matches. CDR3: CASSSTGTGGGYTF. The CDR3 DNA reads TGCGCCAGCAGCTCAACCGGGACAGGCGGCGGCTACACCTTC.

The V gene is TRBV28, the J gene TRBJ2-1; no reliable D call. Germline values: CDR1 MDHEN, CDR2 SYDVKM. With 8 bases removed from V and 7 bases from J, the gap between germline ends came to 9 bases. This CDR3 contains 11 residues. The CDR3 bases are TGTGCCAGCGCCCGGTGGAATGAGCAGTTCTTC. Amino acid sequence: CASARWNEQFF.